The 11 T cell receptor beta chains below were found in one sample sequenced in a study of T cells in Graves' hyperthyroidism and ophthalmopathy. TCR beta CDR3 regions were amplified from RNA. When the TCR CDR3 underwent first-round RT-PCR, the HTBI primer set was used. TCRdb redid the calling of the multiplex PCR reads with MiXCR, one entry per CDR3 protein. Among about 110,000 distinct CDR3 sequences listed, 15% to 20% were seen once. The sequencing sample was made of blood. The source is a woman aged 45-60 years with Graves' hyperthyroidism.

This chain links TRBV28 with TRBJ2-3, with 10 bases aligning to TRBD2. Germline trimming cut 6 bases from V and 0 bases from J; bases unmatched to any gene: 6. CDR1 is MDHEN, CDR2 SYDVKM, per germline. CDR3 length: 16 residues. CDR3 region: CASSSPAGGSTDTQYF. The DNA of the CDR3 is TGTGCCAGCAGCTCCCCAGCGGGAGGGAGCACAGATACGCAGTATTTT.

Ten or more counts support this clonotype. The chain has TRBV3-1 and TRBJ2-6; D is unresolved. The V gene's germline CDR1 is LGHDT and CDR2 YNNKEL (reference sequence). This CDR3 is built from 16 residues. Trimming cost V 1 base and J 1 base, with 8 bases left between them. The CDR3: CASSQVESSGANVLTF. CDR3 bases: TGTGCCAGCAGCCAAGTTGAGTCTTCTGGGGCCAACGTCCTGACTTTC.

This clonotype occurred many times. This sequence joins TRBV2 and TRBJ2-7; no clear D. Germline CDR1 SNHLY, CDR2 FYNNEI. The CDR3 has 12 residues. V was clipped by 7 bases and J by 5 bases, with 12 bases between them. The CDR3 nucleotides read TGTGCCAGCAACCGCAACAGCGACGAGCAGTACTTC. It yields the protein CASNRNSDEQYF.

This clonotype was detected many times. The CDR3, as DNA: TGTGCCAGCAGCCTAAAAGCGGGAATAAAGGCCACAGATACGCAGTATTTT. This encodes CASSLKAGIKATDTQYF. The chain has TRBV12-3 or TRBV12-4 and TRBJ2-3; 7 nucleotides match TRBD2. The CDR3 consists of 17 residues. V lost 6 bases and J lost 2; bases outside the gene matches: 14.

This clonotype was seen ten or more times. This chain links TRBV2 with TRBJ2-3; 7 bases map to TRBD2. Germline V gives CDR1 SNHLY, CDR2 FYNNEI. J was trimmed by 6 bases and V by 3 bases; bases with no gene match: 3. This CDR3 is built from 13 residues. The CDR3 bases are TGTGCCAGCAGTGAGCGGGAGAAGGATACGCAGTATTTT. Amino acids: CASSEREKDTQYF.

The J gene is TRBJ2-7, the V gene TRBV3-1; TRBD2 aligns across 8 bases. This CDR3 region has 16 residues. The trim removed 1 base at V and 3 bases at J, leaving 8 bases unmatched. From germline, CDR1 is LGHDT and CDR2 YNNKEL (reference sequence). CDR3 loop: CASSQGGLAGSYEQYV. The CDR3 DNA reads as TGTGCCAGCAGCCAAGGGGGGCTAGCGGGTAGCTACGAGCAGTACGTC.

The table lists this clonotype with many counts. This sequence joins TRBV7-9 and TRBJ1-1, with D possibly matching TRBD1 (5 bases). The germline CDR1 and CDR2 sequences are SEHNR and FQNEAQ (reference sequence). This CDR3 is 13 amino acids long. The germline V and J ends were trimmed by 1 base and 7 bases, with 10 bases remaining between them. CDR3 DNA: TGTGCCAGCAGCTTAGGCGGGGGGAGTGAAGCTTTCTTT. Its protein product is CASSLGGGSEAFF. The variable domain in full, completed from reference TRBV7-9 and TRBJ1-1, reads DTGVSQNPRHKITKRGQNVTFRCDPISEHNRLYWYRQTLGQGPEFLTYFQNEAQLEKSRLLSDRFSAERPKGSFSTLEIQRTEQGDSAMYLCASSLGGGSEAFFGQGTRLTVV.

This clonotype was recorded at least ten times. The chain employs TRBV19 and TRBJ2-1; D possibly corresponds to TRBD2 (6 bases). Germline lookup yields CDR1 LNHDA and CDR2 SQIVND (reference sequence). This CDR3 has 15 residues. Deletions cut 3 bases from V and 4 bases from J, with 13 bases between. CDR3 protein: CASSIVLAPYNEQFF. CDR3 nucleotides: TGTGCCAGTAGTATCGTCCTAGCGCCATACAATGAGCAGTTCTTC.

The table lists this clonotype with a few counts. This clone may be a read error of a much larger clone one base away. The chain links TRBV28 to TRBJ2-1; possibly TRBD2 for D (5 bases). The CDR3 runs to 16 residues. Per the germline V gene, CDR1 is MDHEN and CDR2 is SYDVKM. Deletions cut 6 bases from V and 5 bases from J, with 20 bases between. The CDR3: CASSPAGPAVNNEQFF. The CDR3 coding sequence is TGTGCCAGCAGCCCCGCAGGACCAGCGGTGAACAATGAGCAGTTCTTC.

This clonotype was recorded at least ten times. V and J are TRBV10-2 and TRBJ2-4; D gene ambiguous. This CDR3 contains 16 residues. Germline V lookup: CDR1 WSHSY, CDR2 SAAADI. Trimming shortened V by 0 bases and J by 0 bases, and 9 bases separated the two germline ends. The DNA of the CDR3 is TGCGCCAGCAGTGAGTCAGTCAGGCAAGCCAAAAACATTCAGTACTTC. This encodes CASSESVRQAKNIQYF.

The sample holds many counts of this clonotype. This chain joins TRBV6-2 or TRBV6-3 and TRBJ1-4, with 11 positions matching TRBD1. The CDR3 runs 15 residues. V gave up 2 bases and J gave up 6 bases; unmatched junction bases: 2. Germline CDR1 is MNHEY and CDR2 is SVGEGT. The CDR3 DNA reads TGTGCCAGCAGTTACGCGGGACAGGGGGATGAAAAACTGTTTTTT. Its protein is CASSYAGQGDEKLFF.